This T cell receptor (beta chain) is from a study of blood T cell repertoires in COVID-19. On the study more broadly: The United States, Italy and Spain were the sources of the acute and convalescent COVID-19 samples. PBMCs, B-cell-depleted T cells, or T cells provided the cDNA or gDNA that made up the material.

This clone was recorded only once. How the authors handled the data: Estimation of nucleated cell counts was performed using reference gene primer amplification. Measured with immunoSEQ multiplex PCR; TCRdb has only the in-frame clones, and not every one. For V, J and clone size, that table is used; D and trimming come from the DNA. The data show 65,000 or so clones, with roughly 90% seen just once and around 10% held by the top ten. V was pared by 2 bases and J by 2 bases, with 12 bases between. The CDR3 sequence is 15 residues long. CDR1 is MNHEY and CDR2 is SVGAGI in the germline V gene. Material for sequencing was peripheral blood. The TCR comes from a human donor with acute or convalescent COVID-19. The donor label of this sample is uncertain. V and J are TRBV6-5 and TRBJ2-5, with D perhaps TRBD1 (5 bases). The CDR3 reads CASSYRGISQETQYF. The CDR3 coding sequence is TGTGCCAGCAGTTACAGGGGTATTTCTCAAGAGACCCAGTACTTC.